The rows below give T cell receptor beta chains drawn from one sample of a study of cytomegalovirus exposure and HLA in healthy donors. Profiled with immunoSEQ multiplex PCR; TCRdb holds only in-frame clones, not every one. In the table there are 100,000 to 130,000 clones, approximately 79% of which are singletons. What was sequenced was PBMCs. All receptors derive from a woman aged 40 to 49 in good health and CMV-seropositive. Both conserved end residues are part of each CDR3. D genes are given only for firm matches. Only part of the rows carry a size: once, few, many, or a class if the clone is expanded.

v_call: TRBV11-2
j_call: TRBJ2-2
d_call: NA
clone_size: NA
cdr3_nt: TGTGCTACCAGGCAGGGCTCGAACACCGGGGAGCTGTTTTTT
cdr3_aa: CATRQGSNTGELFF

v_call: TRBV13
j_call: TRBJ1-1
d_call: TRBD1
clone_size: NA
cdr3_nt: TGTGCCAGCAGCCAACAGGGGGCCGCTGAAGCTTTCTTT
cdr3_aa: CASSQQGAAEAFF

v_call: TRBV15
j_call: TRBJ2-1
d_call: NA
clone_size: few
cdr3_nt: TGTGCCACCAGCAGAGCCCTCAACTCAATAACTATCTCCTACAATGAGCAGTTCTTC
cdr3_aa: CATSRALNSITISYNEQFF

v_call: TRBV7-9
j_call: TRBJ1-5
d_call: NA
clone_size: NA
cdr3_nt: TGTGCCAGCAGCATTAGGGGTGATCAGCCCCAGCATTTT
cdr3_aa: CASSIRGDQPQHF

v_call: TRBV19
j_call: TRBJ2-7
d_call: TRBD1
clone_size: few
cdr3_nt: TGTGCCAGTAGTATAACGGGACAGTCCTACGAGCAGTACTTC
cdr3_aa: CASSITGQSYEQYF

v_call: TRBV5-4
j_call: TRBJ2-7
d_call: NA
clone_size: NA
cdr3_nt: TGTGCCAGCAGCTTGCATCAGGGCTACGAGCAGTACTTC
cdr3_aa: CASSLHQGYEQYF

v_call: TRBV2
j_call: TRBJ2-6
d_call: TRBD1
clone_size: few
cdr3_nt: TGTGCCAGCAACAGGGGGCCCGGGGCCAACGTCCTGACTTTC
cdr3_aa: CASNRGPGANVLTF

v_call: TRBV6-6
j_call: TRBJ1-6
d_call: TRBD1
clone_size: NA
cdr3_nt: TGTGCCAGCAGCAGAACGACAGGGGCTAATTCACCCCTCCACTTT
cdr3_aa: CASSRTTGANSPLHF

v_call: TRBV27
j_call: TRBJ1-5
d_call: TRBD1
clone_size: NA
cdr3_nt: TGTGCCAGCAGTAGACAGGGGAGCAATCAGCCCCAGCATTTT
cdr3_aa: CASSRQGSNQPQHF

v_call: TRBV6-5
j_call: TRBJ2-7
d_call: TRBD1
clone_size: NA
cdr3_nt: TGTGCCAGCAGTTACTCGGGGACAGGCGGCGAGCAGTACTTC
cdr3_aa: CASSYSGTGGEQYF

v_call: TRBV6-5
j_call: TRBJ1-2
d_call: TRBD1
clone_size: NA
cdr3_nt: TGCGCCAGCAGGGGTGGACAGGGTGACTATGGCTACACCTTC
cdr3_aa: CASRGGQGDYGYTF

v_call: TRBV5-6
j_call: TRBJ2-3
d_call: TRBD2
clone_size: NA
cdr3_nt: TGTGCCAGCAGCTTGAGAGCGGGGCAGGGCACAGATACGCAGTATTTT
cdr3_aa: CASSLRAGQGTDTQYF

v_call: TRBV6-1
j_call: TRBJ1-1
d_call: NA
clone_size: few
cdr3_nt: TGTGCCAGCAGTGTAGGCGGGACCTTAGGAAGCACTGAAGCTTTCTTT
cdr3_aa: CASSVGGTLGSTEAFF

v_call: TRBV28
j_call: TRBJ1-4
d_call: NA
clone_size: few
cdr3_nt: TGTGCCAGCAGTCCTGGGGGACTACTCAATGAAAAACTGTTTTTT
cdr3_aa: CASSPGGLLNEKLFF

v_call: TRBV29-1
j_call: TRBJ2-1
d_call: NA
clone_size: NA
cdr3_nt: TGCAGCGTTGAAGCTGGCGGGTACAATGAGCAGTTCTTC
cdr3_aa: CSVEAGGYNEQFF

v_call: TRBV5-1
j_call: TRBJ1-3
d_call: NA
clone_size: NA
cdr3_nt: TGCGCCAGCAGCTGGACAGAGGGCGTAAACACCATATATTTT
cdr3_aa: CASSWTEGVNTIYF

v_call: TRBV18
j_call: TRBJ1-2
d_call: NA
clone_size: NA
cdr3_nt: TGTGCCAGCTCACTTTCGGGACAAAAGAGCACCTTC
cdr3_aa: CASSLSGQKSTF

v_call: TRBV7-3
j_call: TRBJ1-1
d_call: NA
clone_size: NA
cdr3_nt: TGTGCCAGCAGCTTAATTGGGGGGAGCACTGAAGCTTTCTTT
cdr3_aa: CASSLIGGSTEAFF

v_call: TRBV5-4
j_call: TRBJ2-7
d_call: TRBD2
clone_size: NA
cdr3_nt: TGTGCCAGCAGCTTGGCCAGCGGGGGGAACTACGAGCAGTACTTC
cdr3_aa: CASSLASGGNYEQYF

v_call: TRBV4-3
j_call: TRBJ1-6
d_call: NA
clone_size: NA
cdr3_nt: TGCGCCAGCAGCCAAGAATCTAGGCCCTATAATTCACCCCTCCACTTT
cdr3_aa: CASSQESRPYNSPLHF

v_call: TRBV28
j_call: TRBJ2-1
d_call: TRBD2
clone_size: NA
cdr3_nt: TGTGCCAGCAGACCTCCCGCGGGGGGGATCGGTAATGAGCAGTTCTTC
cdr3_aa: CASRPPAGGIGNEQFF

v_call: TRBV6-4
j_call: TRBJ1-4
d_call: NA
clone_size: NA
cdr3_nt: TGTGCCAGCAGTGTCTGGCAGGGTGAAAAACTGTTTTTT
cdr3_aa: CASSVWQGEKLFF

v_call: TRBV6-5
j_call: TRBJ2-5
d_call: TRBD1
clone_size: NA
cdr3_nt: TGTGCCAGCAGTTCGGCTGACAGGGTAGAGACCCAGTACTTC
cdr3_aa: CASSSADRVETQYF

v_call: TRBV18
j_call: TRBJ1-1
d_call: TRBD1
clone_size: NA
cdr3_nt: TGTGCCAGCTCACCAGCCCCAGGGGGGACTGAAGCTTTCTTT
cdr3_aa: CASSPAPGGTEAFF

v_call: TRBV5-1
j_call: TRBJ1-1
d_call: NA
clone_size: few
cdr3_nt: TGCGCCAGCAGCTTTAAGGGGGGGACTGAAGCTTTCTTT
cdr3_aa: CASSFKGGTEAFF

v_call: TRBV11-3
j_call: TRBJ2-1
d_call: NA
clone_size: NA
cdr3_nt: TGTGCCAGCAGCCCCGGGACCTACAATGAGCAGTTCTTC
cdr3_aa: CASSPGTYNEQFF

v_call: TRBV7-9
j_call: TRBJ2-1
d_call: TRBD1
clone_size: NA
cdr3_nt: TGTGCCAGCAGCTCGGGACAGGGGGCGAGGAATGAGCAGTTCTTC
cdr3_aa: CASSSGQGARNEQFF

v_call: TRBV4-3
j_call: TRBJ1-2
d_call: TRBD1
clone_size: once
cdr3_nt: TGCGCCAGCAGCCAAGTCCTGGGACAGGGATTAGGAGGGTATGGCTACACCTTC
cdr3_aa: CASSQVLGQGLGGYGYTF

v_call: TRBV14
j_call: TRBJ2-2
d_call: TRBD1
clone_size: NA
cdr3_nt: TGTGCCAGCAGGTTGACAGGGGGCGCCGGGGAGCTGTTTTTT
cdr3_aa: CASRLTGGAGELFF

v_call: TRBV7-2
j_call: TRBJ2-1
d_call: NA
clone_size: NA
cdr3_nt: TGTGCCAGCAGCTTAGTGGCGGGCAATGAGCAGTTCTTC
cdr3_aa: CASSLVAGNEQFF

v_call: TRBV9
j_call: TRBJ2-5
d_call: NA
clone_size: NA
cdr3_nt: TGTGCCAGCAGCAAAGGGGTTATCAAGACCCAGTACTTC
cdr3_aa: CASSKGVIKTQYF

v_call: TRBV6-1
j_call: TRBJ1-1
d_call: NA
clone_size: NA
cdr3_nt: TGTGCCAGCAGTTCGCCGGGAGGAAACACTGAAGCTTTCTTT
cdr3_aa: CASSSPGGNTEAFF

v_call: TRBV6-1
j_call: TRBJ1-4
d_call: TRBD1
clone_size: NA
cdr3_nt: TGTGCCAGCAGTGGCCAGGGGGTCACAACTAATGAAAAACTGTTTTTT
cdr3_aa: CASSGQGVTTNEKLFF

v_call: TRBV7-8
j_call: TRBJ1-5
d_call: TRBD1
clone_size: NA
cdr3_nt: TGTGCCAGCAGTCGCCAGGGGGCGCATCAGCCCCAGCATTTT
cdr3_aa: CASSRQGAHQPQHF

v_call: TRBV5-6
j_call: TRBJ2-7
d_call: TRBD2
clone_size: NA
cdr3_nt: TGTGCCAGCAGTCGCGGACTAGCTTTAGCCTACGAGCAGTACTTC
cdr3_aa: CASSRGLALAYEQYF

v_call: TRBV5-5
j_call: TRBJ1-6
d_call: NA
clone_size: NA
cdr3_nt: TGTGCCAGCAGCTTGGTCGGGGGGATGGACTCACCCCTCCACTTT
cdr3_aa: CASSLVGGMDSPLHF

v_call: TRBV6-1
j_call: TRBJ2-1
d_call: NA
clone_size: NA
cdr3_nt: TGTGCCAGCAGTGAAGGGGAGAGCTCCTACAATGAGCAGTTCTTC
cdr3_aa: CASSEGESSYNEQFF

v_call: TRBV11-2
j_call: TRBJ1-1
d_call: NA
clone_size: NA
cdr3_nt: TGTGCCAGCGCCGACAGAGTGAACACTGAAGCTTTCTTT
cdr3_aa: CASADRVNTEAFF

v_call: TRBV6-6
j_call: TRBJ2-1
d_call: TRBD1
clone_size: few
cdr3_nt: TGTGCCAGCACGGACAGGGGGGCGCGGAATGAGCAGTTCTTC
cdr3_aa: CASTDRGARNEQFF

v_call: TRBV29-1
j_call: TRBJ1-1
d_call: NA
clone_size: NA
cdr3_nt: TGCAGCGTTGTTGTGAGACAGTGGCGAGCTTTCTTT
cdr3_aa: CSVVVRQWRAFF

v_call: TRBV4-3
j_call: TRBJ1-2
d_call: NA
clone_size: few
cdr3_nt: TGCGCCAGCAGCCAAGATCGTGGCAGCTATGGCTACACCTTC
cdr3_aa: CASSQDRGSYGYTF

v_call: TRBV2
j_call: TRBJ1-1
d_call: TRBD1
clone_size: NA
cdr3_nt: TGTGCCAGCAGCCCGGGACAGGGGGGTAACACTGAAGCTTTCTTT
cdr3_aa: CASSPGQGGNTEAFF

v_call: TRBV30
j_call: TRBJ2-3
d_call: NA
clone_size: NA
cdr3_nt: TGTGCCTGGAGTAGCGTTAGTGGCGGGGTTCAAACGCAGTATTTT
cdr3_aa: CAWSSVSGGVQTQYF

v_call: TRBV6-4
j_call: TRBJ2-5
d_call: NA
clone_size: NA
cdr3_nt: TGTGCCAGCACCCCCGCCATCGGCCAAGAGACCCAGTACTTC
cdr3_aa: CASTPAIGQETQYF

v_call: TRBV7-6
j_call: TRBJ2-5
d_call: TRBD2
clone_size: once
cdr3_nt: TGTGCCAGCAGCCCCTTCCCGGGACTAGCGGGGGCCCTACCCGGGGAGACCCAGTACTTC
cdr3_aa: CASSPFPGLAGALPGETQYF

v_call: TRBV10-3
j_call: TRBJ2-7
d_call: NA
clone_size: NA
cdr3_nt: TGTGCCATCAGTGAGTCGAGCGCCTACGAGCAGTACTTC
cdr3_aa: CAISESSAYEQYF

v_call: TRBV30
j_call: TRBJ2-1
d_call: NA
clone_size: NA
cdr3_nt: TGTGCCCAAAGGAAGAGTCTACTAAACAATGAGCAGTTCTTC
cdr3_aa: CAQRKSLLNNEQFF

v_call: TRBV5-1
j_call: TRBJ2-7
d_call: NA
clone_size: NA
cdr3_nt: TGCGCCAGCAGCTTACAGGGCTTGACGTACGAGCAGTACTTC
cdr3_aa: CASSLQGLTYEQYF

v_call: TRBV27
j_call: TRBJ2-1
d_call: NA
clone_size: many
cdr3_nt: TGTGCCAGCAAGACACAGGCGTACAATGAGCAGTTCTTC
cdr3_aa: CASKTQAYNEQFF

v_call: TRBV9
j_call: TRBJ1-2
d_call: TRBD1
clone_size: few
cdr3_nt: TGTGCCAGCAGCGTAGGGGAGGGGACAGGGAACTATGGCTACACCTTC
cdr3_aa: CASSVGEGTGNYGYTF

v_call: TRBV5-1
j_call: TRBJ1-1
d_call: TRBD1
clone_size: NA
cdr3_nt: TGCGCCAGCAGCTTGGGGGGGACAGCCGGGGCGGGATTAACTGAAGCTTTCTTT
cdr3_aa: CASSLGGTAGAGLTEAFF

v_call: TRBV7-9
j_call: TRBJ2-7
d_call: TRBD1
clone_size: NA
cdr3_nt: TGTGCCAGCAGCCGGACAGGGACCTCAACCGAGCAGTACTTC
cdr3_aa: CASSRTGTSTEQYF

v_call: TRBV29-1
j_call: TRBJ1-1
d_call: NA
clone_size: NA
cdr3_nt: TGCAGCATCGCGGTATTCGAGAACACTGAAGCTTTCTTT
cdr3_aa: CSIAVFENTEAFF

v_call: TRBV27
j_call: TRBJ2-7
d_call: TRBD2
clone_size: NA
cdr3_nt: TGTGCCAGCAGTCCCGGGACTAGCGCCCCCGAGCAGTACTTC
cdr3_aa: CASSPGTSAPEQYF